This T cell receptor beta chain was profiled in a study of T cells in Graves' hyperthyroidism and ophthalmopathy (dated by TCRdb to between 2018 and 2020). Regarding the complete study: Peripheral blood samples were taken at the time of initial diagnosis, prior to any treatment. A discovery cohort of about a hundred patients, approximately 44 with Graves' ophthalmopathy and roughly 59 with stable Graves' hyperthyroidism, was used to find distinguishing TCR V-J signatures. An independent validation cohort of under 20 hyperthyroidism patients and about 15 patients who later progressed to ophthalmopathy tested prospective prediction of ophthalmopathy. The 100 or so discovery patients were randomly split 7:3 into training and test sets. The study also compared thyroid tissue and blood T-cell repertoires from a handful of Graves' hyperthyroidism patients. After blood sampling, hyperthyroidism patients were treated with methimazole at a starting dose of 30 mg daily, and ophthalmopathy patients were treated with high-dose intravenous methylprednisolone. According to the paper, TCR Vbeta CDR3 sequencing was carried out on about 140 peripheral blood samples, which came from approximately 41 ophthalmopathy, approximately 78 hyperthyroidism and approximately 17 progressor patients.

The hyperthyroidism patients were between 18 and 65 years old and newly diagnosed, with a disease duration of less than 2 months. Any patient with an uncontrolled infection, another autoimmune disease, pregnancy or lactation was excluded. Clinical symptoms, serum thyroxine and TRAb, thyroid ultrasound, and orbital computed tomography formed the basis for the diagnoses. Blood from progressor patients was collected at the time of first diagnosis with hyperthyroidism, before any ophthalmopathy symptoms had appeared. Ficoll-Paque density gradient centrifugation was used to isolate PBMCs from 8.5 to 10 ml of fresh peripheral blood. Progressor patients were defined as those initially diagnosed with Graves' hyperthyroidism in whom ophthalmopathy developed during follow-up. Trizol reagent was used to extract total RNA, and RNA quality was then checked on an Agilent 2100 Bioanalyzer. The TCR beta CDR3 regions were amplified from RNA transcripts. A first-round RT-PCR of the TCR CDR3 used the HTBI primer set with the Qiagen OneStep RT-PCR kit. The libraries were constructed in a second round of multiplex PCR and then size-selected and purified. Paired-end sequencing of the libraries was performed with 100 bp reads on an Illumina HiSeq2000. In the paper's pipeline: SOAPnuke was used to process the raw data, with reads discarded if the reads contained adapters or uncalled bases, had a mean Phred below 15, or lacked an exact constant-primer or identifier match. High-quality paired reads were merged with COPE v1.2.5, and unique nucleotide sequences were defined as clonotypes. MiTCR v1.1 was used to align the clonotypes against IMGT TRBV, TRBD and TRBJ reference segments. The analysis included only V-J combinations with a frequency above 0.0001, which together covered around 99% of the repertoires. The TCS score was defined as the ratio of F50 (clonal expansion) to E x V (chaos), calculated using BLOSUM62-based TCRdist between CDR3 peptides within each V-J. Welch's t-statistics and random forest reduced fewer than 550 V-J features to some 14, which were used in a naive Bayes classifier (R e1071). TCRdb cleaned the public reads at Q25 with fastp, built clones with MiXCR and kept in-frame beta chains. Merged by CDR3 protein, the rows form single entries marked with the most common genes and DNA. Clone size and V and J calls follow TCRdb, not the original study. Across this sample there are hundreds of thousands of distinct CDR3 sequences, with 14% seen only once. 5.8% of the sample is in the top ten clones.

Spanning cysteine to phenylalanine, the CDR3 consists of 13 amino acids. The kept DNA is CDR3 alone, 39 bases in frame from the first base. The germline V gene specifies ENHRY as CDR1 and SYGVKD as CDR2. This clonotype was counted between two and nine times. The target of this receptor is not known. This may be a read error, as it is one base from a much larger clone. Results and caveats for the whole study, not just this receptor: A 13 V-J signature model separated ophthalmopathy from stable hyperthyroidism, with approximately 87% sensitivity and about 81% specificity in cross-validation and 80%/75% in testing. Sample size was not statistically predetermined, and blinding of investigators to group allocation was not performed. Most expanded thyroid clonotypes (frequency above 0.001) were also detected in blood, suggesting blood repertoires may reflect thyroid immune responses. In validation, progression to ophthalmopathy was predicted by the model with 70% to 71% sensitivity and roughly 76% specificity, a median of roughly 6.4 months before onset.

What was sequenced was blood. Recombination linked TRBV10-3 to TRBJ1-2; TRBD1 is possibly the D segment (5 matching bases). This TCR came from a woman aged 25 to 45 with Graves' hyperthyroidism that later progressed to Graves' ophthalmopathy. In nucleotides, the sequence is TGTGCCATCAGTAGTGGCAGGGCCTATGGCTGCACCTTC. Its coded protein is CAISSGRAYGCTF.